This paragraph reports one TCR beta chain. The antigen remains undetermined. The sample belongs to a study of cytomegalovirus exposure and HLA in healthy donors. The study's findings and limits: The classifier reportedly diagnosed cytomegalovirus status with high specificity and sensitivity. Listed as cytomegalovirus-associated were over 150 TCR beta chains.

Sequenced by immunoSEQ multiplex PCR; TCRdb stores in-frame clones only, minus some. The sample holds about 130,000 clones, approximately 89% seen once. This clonotype was sampled from a woman aged 18-29 years in good health and CMV-seronegative. The sequencing input was PBMCs.

The CDR3 DNA reads TGTGCCAGCAGTTACGGATCGGGGGGATATAATGAAAAACTGTTTTTT. As protein: CASSYGSGGYNEKLFF. The rearrangement links TRBV6-5 to TRBJ1-4; possible D gene TRBD1, 5 bases. V lost 2 bases and J 4 bases, leaving 14 bases between the germline ends. CDR1 MNHEY and CDR2 SVGAGI come from the germline V gene. The CDR3 is made up of 16 amino acids.